These 6 T cell receptor beta chains were all obtained from the same sample, sequenced in a study of neurological immune-mediated disorders (dated by TCRdb to between 2019 and 2020). Libraries were constructed by 5' RACE. The sequencer listed for this sample is Illumina HiSeq 2500. In TCRdb, the public reads were trimmed at Q25 with fastp and aligned with MiXCR, with productive beta chains retained. Duplicate CDR3 protein sequences are folded into a single record with the most common DNA and genes. This sample comprises approximately 70,000 distinct CDR3 sequences, more than 8.5% of them detected only once. The top ten constitute approximately 9.5% of the sample. Explained via the paper, the time point label denotes: longitudinal time-point 1 (baseline). Sequenced material: PBMCs. These receptors all come from a man in his thirties or forties in good health.

This clonotype was picked up many times. This chain connects TRBV20-1 to TRBJ2-7, with 8 bases aligning to TRBD2. J gave up 4 bases and V 6 bases, and 11 bases lay outside the gene matches. CDR1 DFQATT and CDR2 SNEGSKA come from the germline V gene (reference sequence). The CDR3 length is 14 residues. The CDR3 DNA sequence: TGCAGTGCGGAGCTAGCGGGTTACGTGTACGAGCAGTACTTC. It is translated as CSAELAGYVYEQYF.

Worth noting for this clonotype: One end of the junction does not line up with germline, which may come from a read error. This chain uses TRBV15 with TRBJ1-4; D gene uncertain. Per germline, CDR1 LNHNV and CDR2 YYDKDF (reference sequence). There are 16 residues in the CDR3. In nucleotides, the CDR3 is TGTGCCACCAGCAGAGATCAGGTGGCCGCCTATGAAAAACGGTTTTTT. Residues: CATSRDQVAAYEKRFF.

There are a few counts of this clonotype. The V call is TRBV14, the J call TRBJ2-7; 10 nucleotides align to TRBD2. The germline V gene has CDR1 SGHDN and CDR2 FVKESK. V lost 4 bases to trimming and J lost 7 bases; unmatched junction nucleotides: 4. This CDR3 region has 13 residues. CDR3: CASSLGLAREQYF. DNA for the CDR3: TGTGCCAGCAGCCTGGGACTAGCGCGGGAGCAGTACTTC.

This clonotype was counted many times. The genes are TRBV7-8 and TRBJ2-5, with D perhaps TRBD1 or TRBD2 (5 bases each). There are 15 residues in the CDR3. Trimming shortened V by 3 bases and J by 5 bases, and 16 bases separated the two germline ends. Germline V gene sequence: CDR1 SGHVS, CDR2 FQNEAQ. The CDR3 spells CASSFVVGTGETQYF. The DNA of the CDR3 is TGTGCCAGCAGCTTCGTTGTTGGGACGGGGGAGACCCAGTACTTC. The full variable domain, in which reference TRBV7-8 and TRBJ2-5 provide the parts outside the CDR3, is GAGVSQSPRYKVAKRGQDVALRCDPISGHVSLFWYQQALGQGPEFLTYFQNEAQLDKSGLPSDRFFAERPEGSVSTLKIQRTQQEDSAVYLCASSFVVGTGETQYFGPGTRLLVL.

In its sample, this clonotype was seen a few times. The rearrangement uses TRBV28 and TRBJ1-3; D not resolved. CDR3 size: 12 residues. V was shortened by 3 bases and J by 3 bases, with 3 bases between the two germline ends. In germline, CDR1 is MDHEN, CDR2 SYDVKM. CDR3: CASSLFGNTIYF. CDR3 nucleotide sequence: TGTGCCAGCAGTTTGTTTGGAAACACCATATATTTT.

The sample holds many counts of this clonotype. The chain links TRBV20-1 to TRBJ1-2; maybe TRBD1 (5 bases). This CDR3 has 16 amino acids. Trimming cost V 0 bases and J 7 bases, with 21 bases left between them. Per the germline V gene, CDR1 is DFQATT and CDR2 is SNEGSKA (reference sequence). CDR3 in amino acids: CSARDQGGTLRGGYTF. The CDR3 nucleotides read TGCAGTGCTAGAGATCAGGGAGGCACGTTGAGAGGTGGCTACACCTTC.